This T cell receptor (beta chain) comes out of a study of shared clonotypes between healthy human individuals. Across the study: Each donor's CD4 naive and CD4 memory cells filled three plates apiece, CD8 naive two, and CD8 memory one.

Germline CDR1 and CDR2: SGDLS and YYNGEE. The CDR3 totals 13 residues. Trimming pared 3 bases from V and 8 bases from J, leaving 12 bases between. How the authors handled the data: Filtering of immunoSEQ junctional sequences could not match full-length read filtering. Repertoires were generated with immunoSEQ multiplex PCR, while TCRdb's copy carries only in-frame clones and drops some. V, J and clone size are taken as reported in that table, and D and trimming were inferred from the DNA itself. This sample carries about 2 million clones, roughly 95% of them seen once, and the ten largest clones take less than 1.5%. Positively selected for CCR7, the CD45RO-negative cells used as naive CD8 cells excluded terminally differentiated effector memory CD45RA+ cells. All donors were Caucasian adults living in Nashville, Tennessee.

The clonotype comes from a man between 18 and 35 years old in good health. This chain joins TRBV9 and TRBJ2-1; possibly TRBD2 for D (6 bases). What was sequenced was naive CD8+ T cells sorted from blood. As DNA, the CDR3 is TGTGCCAGCAGCGCAGGGACTGGGGATGAGCAGTTCTTC. Translation gives CASSAGTGDEQFF.